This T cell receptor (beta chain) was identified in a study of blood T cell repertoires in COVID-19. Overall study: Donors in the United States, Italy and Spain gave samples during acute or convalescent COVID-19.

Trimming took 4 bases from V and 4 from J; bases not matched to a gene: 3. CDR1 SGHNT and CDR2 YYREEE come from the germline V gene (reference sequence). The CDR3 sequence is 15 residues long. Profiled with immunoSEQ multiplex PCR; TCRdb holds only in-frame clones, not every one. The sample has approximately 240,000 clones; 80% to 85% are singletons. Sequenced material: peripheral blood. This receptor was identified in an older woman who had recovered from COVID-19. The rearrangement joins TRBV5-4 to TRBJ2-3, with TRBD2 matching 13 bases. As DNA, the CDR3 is TGTGCCAGCAGCCCTACTAGCGGGGGGGCAGATACGCAGTATTTT. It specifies CASSPTSGGADTQYF. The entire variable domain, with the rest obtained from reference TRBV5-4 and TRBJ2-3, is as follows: ETGVTQSPTHLIKTRGQQVTLRCSSQSGHNTVSWYQQALGQGPQFIFQYYREEENGRGNFPPRFSGLQFPNYSSELNVNALELDDSALYLCASSPTSGGADTQYFGPGTRLTVL.